This T cell receptor beta chain emerged from a study of blood T cell repertoires in COVID-19. Study-wide background: Acute and convalescent COVID-19 specimens originated in the United States, Italy and Spain. Nucleic acid was either cDNA or gDNA, and it came from T cells, B-cell-depleted T cells, or PBMCs.

The germline gives CDR1 LNHDA, CDR2 SQIVND (reference sequence). This CDR3 has 17 residues. V shed 4 bases and J 2 bases; nucleotides not matched to a gene: 7. Original data processing: Cell counts per sample came from amplifying reference gene primers. Clones were sequenced by immunoSEQ multiplex PCR, and TCRdb holds only the in-frame ones, with some missing. V and J calls and clone size are as listed in that table; D and trimming were resolved from the DNA. The sample carries about 240,000 clones, roughly 80% recorded once. The clonotype was recovered from a woman older than 75 with acute or convalescent COVID-19. The sample consisted of peripheral blood. This chain uses TRBV19 with TRBJ2-6; 8 bases fit TRBD2. Here the CDR3 reads CASSTQRGGAGANVLTF. The DNA of the CDR3 is TGTGCCAGTAGTACTCAACGGGGGGGCGCTGGGGCCAACGTCCTGACTTTC.